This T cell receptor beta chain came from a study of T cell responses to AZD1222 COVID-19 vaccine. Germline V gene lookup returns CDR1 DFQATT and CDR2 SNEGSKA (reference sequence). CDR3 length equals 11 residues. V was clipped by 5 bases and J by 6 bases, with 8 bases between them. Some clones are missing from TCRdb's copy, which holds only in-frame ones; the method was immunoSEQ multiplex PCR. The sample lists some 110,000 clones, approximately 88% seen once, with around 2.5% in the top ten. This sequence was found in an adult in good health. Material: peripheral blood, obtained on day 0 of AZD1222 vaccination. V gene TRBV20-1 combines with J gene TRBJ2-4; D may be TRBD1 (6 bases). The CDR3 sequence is CSAQDRNIQYF. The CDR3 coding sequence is TGCAGTGCTCAGGACAGAAACATTCAGTACTTC.